One sample yielded the 28 T cell receptor beta chains listed below, sequenced in a study of early T cells in non-severe SARS-CoV-2 infection. MiXCR, applied by TCRdb to the 5' RACE reads, yields one record per CDR3 protein. This sample has around 60,000 distinct CDR3 sequences, with roughly a sixth found just once. The sequencing here drew on whole blood, taken at baseline. Receptors originate from an adult who was a healthcare worker with PCR-confirmed SARS-CoV-2 infection or an uninfected control (not recorded which).

The J gene is TRBJ1-3, the V gene TRBV12-3 or TRBV12-4, with a weak D call TRBD1 (5 bases). The CDR3 extends over 19 amino acids. The V gene lost 2 bases and the J gene lost 0 bases, with 20 bases spanning the gap. As DNA, the CDR3 is TGTGCCAGCAGTTTAACACCTCAATCCGACAGAGACTCTGGAAACACCATATATTTT. Its translation: CASSLTPQSDRDSGNTIYF.

This clonotype has only a few counts. The J gene is TRBJ2-3, the V gene TRBV6-5, with no clear D. From germline, CDR1 is MNHEY and CDR2 SVGAGI. The CDR3 totals 14 residues. V was cut by 7 bases and J by 0 bases, with 11 bases left in between. Written as DNA, the CDR3 is TGTGCCAGCAACAGAGGCGCTAGCACAGATACGCAGTATTTT. Translation gives CASNRGASTDTQYF.

The table lists this clonotype with many counts. The rearrangement uses TRBV24-1 and TRBJ2-1; 9 nucleotides agree with TRBD2. The CDR3 has 14 amino acids. From germline, CDR1 is KGHDR and CDR2 SFDVKD. J gave up 9 bases and V 2 bases, and 4 bases lay outside the gene matches. CDR3 nucleotide sequence: TGTGCCACCAGTGATTCGCGGGAGGGCCCTGAGCAGTTCTTC. Protein product: CATSDSREGPEQFF.

The V and J genes are TRBV7-9 and TRBJ2-7; TRBD2 aligns across 12 bases. Looked up from germline, CDR1 is SEHNR and CDR2 is FQNEAQ (reference sequence). Unmatched junction bases numbered 4, after V lost 5 bases and J lost 5 bases. The CDR3 is 14 residues long. The CDR3 sequence: CASSRTSGIDEQYF. The CDR3 DNA follows: TGTGCCAGCAGCCGGACTAGCGGGATCGACGAGCAGTACTTC.

The V and J genes are TRBV7-2 and TRBJ2-7; D is possibly TRBD2 (5 bases). CDR1 SGHTA and CDR2 FQGNSA come from the germline V gene. The CDR3 sequence is 18 residues long. Trimming cost V 3 bases and J 3 bases, with 24 bases left between them. CDR3 residues: CASSFSVPGNSRNYEQYF. The CDR3 region has the DNA TGTGCCAGCAGCTTTTCGGTGCCGGGGAATTCAAGAAACTACGAGCAGTACTTC.

The V gene is TRBV12-3 or TRBV12-4, the J gene TRBJ2-1, with 8 bases matching TRBD1. V shed 3 bases, J shed 5 bases, and the junction held 6 bases outside the gene matches. The length of the CDR3 is 15 residues. CDR3 residues: CASSFGQGEHNEQFF. CDR3 DNA: TGTGCCAGCAGTTTTGGACAGGGAGAACACAATGAGCAGTTCTTC.

This clonotype was seen more than once but under ten times. The rearrangement joins TRBV18 to TRBJ2-3; 9 bases map to TRBD2. The CDR3 has 14 residues. Germline V lookup: CDR1 KGHSH, CDR2 LQKENI. V lost 6 bases to trimming and J lost 5 bases; unmatched junction nucleotides: 6. CDR3 DNA: TGTGCCAGCTCTAAGACACTAGCGGGAGATACGCAGTATTTT. This encodes CASSKTLAGDTQYF.

This clonotype was found a few times. The rearrangement links TRBV20-1 to TRBJ2-7; TRBD2 is a possible D gene (6 bases). This CDR3 contains 12 residues. The V gene lost 3 bases and the J gene lost 3 bases, with 9 bases spanning the gap. Germline V lookup: CDR1 DFQATT, CDR2 SNEGSKA (reference sequence). The CDR3 here is CSARDYNYEQYF. The CDR3, as DNA: TGCAGTGCTAGGGACTACAACTACGAGCAGTACTTC.

This clonotype was seen more than once but under ten times. J is TRBJ2-7 and V is TRBV18, with 10 nucleotides matching TRBD1. Trimming took 3 bases from V and 2 from J; bases not matched to a gene: 10. Germline V gene data show CDR1 as KGHSH and CDR2 as LQKENI. The length of the CDR3 is 17 residues. CDR3 protein: CASSPMGQGSTPYEQYF. In DNA, the CDR3 is TGTGCCAGCTCACCTATGGGACAGGGGTCTACTCCCTACGAGCAGTACTTC.

This clonotype was seen only a few times. The chain uses TRBV7-9 and TRBJ2-3; TRBD1 matches at 7 bases. The CDR3 sequence is 14 residues long. Germline trimming cut 5 bases from V and 2 bases from J; bases unmatched to any gene: 4. Germline loops: CDR1 SEHNR, CDR2 FQNEAQ (reference sequence). The DNA of the CDR3 is TGTGCCAGCAGCCTGACAGGGATCACAGATACGCAGTATTTT. It yields the protein CASSLTGITDTQYF.

Only a few counts were recorded for this clonotype. This chain links TRBV12-3 or TRBV12-4 with TRBJ1-6; possibly TRBD1 for D (6 bases). V lost 6 bases and J 0 bases, leaving 12 bases between the germline ends. The length of the CDR3 is 16 residues. The CDR3 reads CASSNGQSSYNSPLHF. CDR3 in DNA: TGTGCCAGCAGCAACGGACAGAGCTCCTATAATTCACCCCTCCACTTT.

This clonotype was seen ten or more times. The chain has TRBV12-3 or TRBV12-4 and TRBJ2-4; D ambiguous. This CDR3 contains 14 residues. V lost 2 bases to trimming and J lost 0 bases, with 5 bases between them. The CDR3 DNA sequence: TGTGCCAGCAGTTTAATGGGAGCCAAAAACATTCAGTACTTC. This translates into CASSLMGAKNIQYF.

This clonotype has only one observation. This rearrangement joins TRBV7-8 to TRBJ1-2; D is unresolved. Germline lookup yields CDR1 SGHVS and CDR2 FQNEAQ. The V end was cut by 2 bases, the J end by 4 bases, with 17 bases between. CDR3 length: 16 residues. CDR3 region: CASSLTTGLGGYGYTF. The CDR3 DNA reads TGTGCCAGCAGCTTAACAACGGGTCTTGGAGGCTATGGCTACACCTTC.

This clonotype was observed a few times. The genes are TRBV5-4 and TRBJ2-5, with D unresolved. This CDR3 spans 13 amino acids. CDR1 and CDR2 from the germline V gene are SGHNT and YYREEE (reference sequence). V was trimmed by 2 bases and J by 2 bases, leaving 7 bases between them. The CDR3 DNA follows: TGTGCCAGCAGCTTCGACTCGCAAGAGACCCAGTACTTC. Amino acids: CASSFDSQETQYF.

This clonotype turned up a few times. The V gene is TRBV20-1, the J gene TRBJ2-7; the match to TRBD1 covers 11 bases. The germline gives CDR1 DFQATT, CDR2 SNEGSKA (reference sequence). V dropped 4 bases and J dropped 6; count of bases not matched to a gene: 11. The CDR3 loop spans 15 amino acids. Here the CDR3 reads CSANVPGQGGGEQYF. The CDR3 DNA sequence: TGCAGTGCTAACGTCCCGGGACAGGGGGGCGGCGAGCAGTACTTC.

This clonotype has at least ten counts. This chain connects TRBV6-2 or TRBV6-3 to TRBJ2-2; D unresolved. The CDR3 is 16 residues long. Germline CDR1 MNHEY, CDR2 SVGEGT. The V end lost 4 bases, the J end lost 2 bases, and 14 bases lay between the germline ends. This chain's CDR3 is CASSWRPHSNTGELFF. In DNA form, the CDR3 reads TGTGCCAGCAGTTGGAGACCCCATTCCAACACCGGGGAGCTGTTTTTT.

This clonotype was observed a handful of times. This chain connects TRBV6-1 to TRBJ2-7; a weak D match, TRBD2 (6 bases). Germline loops: CDR1 MNHNS, CDR2 SASEGT. Trimming took 5 bases from V and 0 from J, leaving 14 bases between them. The CDR3 runs 15 residues. The CDR3 bases are TGTGCCAGCAGTTCCCAGCCGGGACTCTCCTACGAGCAGTACTTC. Encoded protein: CASSSQPGLSYEQYF.

In its sample, this clonotype was seen a few times. The chain links TRBV28 to TRBJ2-2, with D possibly matching TRBD2 (5 bases). V dropped 1 base and J dropped 2 bases, with 14 bases sitting between them. This CDR3 has 17 amino acids. From germline, CDR1 is MDHEN and CDR2 SYDVKM. The CDR3 nucleotides read TGTGCCAGCAGTTTATCGCGCGGGTTCCCAAACACCGGGGAGCTGTTTTTT. This gives the protein CASSLSRGFPNTGELFF.

This clonotype was seen more than once but under ten times. The genes are TRBV10-1 and TRBJ2-7, with D perhaps TRBD1 or TRBD2 (5 bases each). Germline V gene data show CDR1 as WNHNN and CDR2 as SYGVQD (reference sequence). Between the trimmed V and J ends, which lost 10 bases and 0 bases, there was a span of 16 bases. The CDR3 loop spans 14 amino acids. The CDR3 DNA is TGCGCCACCAGCCGGGACCTAAGCTCCTACGAGCAGTACTTC. As protein: CATSRDLSSYEQYF.

This clonotype turned up a few times. This rearrangement joins TRBV11-2 to TRBJ2-3; possibly TRBD1 or TRBD2 for D (5 bases each). The CDR3 has 16 amino acids. Germline V CDR1 and CDR2: SGHAT, FQNNGV. V was cut by 0 bases and J by 6 bases, with 16 bases left in between. For the CDR3, the DNA is TGTGCCAGCAGCTTAGATCTGAGGGGCTCCGCTGATACGCAGTATTTT. It translates to CASSLDLRGSADTQYF.

The chain couples TRBV7-2 to TRBJ2-1, with 7 bases that match TRBD2. V dropped 3 bases and J dropped 7; count of bases not matched to a gene: 9. CDR3 size: 15 residues. Germline values: CDR1 SGHTA, CDR2 FQGNSA. CDR3 in DNA: TGTGCCAGCAGCTTTGCCGGGACTATTGTTAATGAGCAGTTCTTC. This encodes CASSFAGTIVNEQFF.

This clonotype occurred many times. This sequence joins TRBV16 and TRBJ1-6; D not resolved. Trimming removed 4 bases from V and 8 bases from J, with 12 bases in between. From germline, CDR1 is KGHSY and CDR2 FQNENV. This CDR3 region has 14 residues. This CDR3 is CASSPQRKDSPLHF. In nucleotides, the CDR3 is TGTGCCAGCAGCCCGCAGAGAAAGGATTCACCCCTCCACTTT.

This chain links TRBV4-1 with TRBJ2-7; D could derive from TRBD1 or TRBD2 (5 bases each). The CDR3 is made up of 14 amino acids. Trimming removed 2 bases at V and 3 bases at J, with 11 bases between. The germline V gene has CDR1 MGHRA and CDR2 YSYEKL. CDR3 nucleotides: TGCGCCAGCAGCCAACCGAGGGACGGCTACGAGCAGTACTTC. Amino acids: CASSQPRDGYEQYF.

This clonotype has just a few counts. The chain has TRBV21-1 and TRBJ1-1. TRBV21-1 is described as a pseudogene. The CDR3 loop spans 15 amino acids. DNA for the CDR3: TGTGCCAGCAGCAAAGTACCGTCTTCGAACACTGAAGCTTTCTTT. It encodes CASSKVPSSNTEAFF.

The rearrangement links TRBV27 to TRBJ2-4; 9 nucleotides line up with TRBD1. With V trimmed by 6 bases and J by 6 bases, 9 bases remained unmatched. The CDR3 runs to 15 residues. Germline CDR1 MNHEY, CDR2 SMNVEV (reference sequence). CDR3 coding DNA: TGTGCCAGCAGCTGGACAGGGGTGGGGGCAAACATTCAGTACTTC. It translates to CASSWTGVGANIQYF.

In its sample, this clonotype was seen many times. The chain carries TRBV20-1 and TRBJ2-1; 12 bases line up with TRBD2. Germline loops: CDR1 DFQATT, CDR2 SNEGSKA (reference sequence). This CDR3 contains 17 residues. Trimming cost V 6 bases and J 1 base; bases outside gene matches: 10. CDR3 sequence (DNA): TGCAGTGCGGTTGGGACTAGCGGGCGTATTTCCTACAATGAGCAGTTCTTC. Its protein is CSAVGTSGRISYNEQFF.

In DNA, the CDR3 is TGTGCCAGCAGCCGCGCCTTGACAGGGAACGATGGGCAGTACTTC. Encoded protein: CASSRALTGNDGQYF. The chain carries TRBV11-2 and TRBJ2-7; TRBD1 agrees at 7 bases. This CDR3 has 15 residues. From germline, CDR1 is SGHAT and CDR2 FQNNGV. The J segment lost 9 bases and the V segment lost 5 bases, leaving 16 bases of the junction unmatched.

The rearrangement uses TRBV27 and TRBJ2-1, with D unclear. The germline gives CDR1 MNHEY, CDR2 SMNVEV (reference sequence). This CDR3 is built from 14 residues. With 0 bases removed from V and 5 bases from J, the gap between germline ends came to 8 bases. In DNA form, the CDR3 reads TGTGCCAGCAGTTTATCGCGGCAGCACAATGAGCAGTTCTTC. Its protein product is CASSLSRQHNEQFF.